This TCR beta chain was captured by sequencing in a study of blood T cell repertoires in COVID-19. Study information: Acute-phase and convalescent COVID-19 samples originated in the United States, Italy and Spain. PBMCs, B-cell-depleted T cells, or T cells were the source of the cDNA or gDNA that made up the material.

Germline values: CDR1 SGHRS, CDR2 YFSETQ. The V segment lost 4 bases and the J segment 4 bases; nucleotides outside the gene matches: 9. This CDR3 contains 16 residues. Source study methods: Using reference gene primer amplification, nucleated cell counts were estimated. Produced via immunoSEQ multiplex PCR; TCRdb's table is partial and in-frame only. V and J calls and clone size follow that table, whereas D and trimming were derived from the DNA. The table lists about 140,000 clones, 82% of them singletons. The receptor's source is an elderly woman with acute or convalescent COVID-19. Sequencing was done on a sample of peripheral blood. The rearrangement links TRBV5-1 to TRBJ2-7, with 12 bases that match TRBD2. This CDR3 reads CASSLYRTSGTYEQYF. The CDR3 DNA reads TGCGCCAGCAGCCTATACCGGACTAGCGGGACATACGAGCAGTACTTC.